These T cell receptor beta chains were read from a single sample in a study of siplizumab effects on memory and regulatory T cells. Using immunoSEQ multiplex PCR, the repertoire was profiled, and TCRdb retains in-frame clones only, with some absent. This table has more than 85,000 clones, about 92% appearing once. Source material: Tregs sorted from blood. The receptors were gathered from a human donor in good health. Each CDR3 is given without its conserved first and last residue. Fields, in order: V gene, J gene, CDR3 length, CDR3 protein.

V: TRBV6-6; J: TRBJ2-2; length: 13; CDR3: ASSTGQTSSGELF
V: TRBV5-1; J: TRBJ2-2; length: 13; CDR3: ASSGSGRGDGELF
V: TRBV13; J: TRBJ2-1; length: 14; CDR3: ASSLIAGGISNEQF
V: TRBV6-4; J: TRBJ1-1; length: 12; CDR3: ASSPILWGAEAF
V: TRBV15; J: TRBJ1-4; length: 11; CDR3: ATSRDLGEKLF
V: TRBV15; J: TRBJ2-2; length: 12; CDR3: ATRMAGYTGELF
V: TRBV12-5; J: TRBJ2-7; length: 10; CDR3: ASGPTLGEQY
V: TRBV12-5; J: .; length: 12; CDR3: ASGLGQVNYEQY
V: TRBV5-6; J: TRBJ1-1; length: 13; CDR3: ASSLVGRLNTEAF
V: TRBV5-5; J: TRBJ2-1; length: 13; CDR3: ASSFMREYYNEQF
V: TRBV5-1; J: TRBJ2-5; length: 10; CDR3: ASSLAQETQY
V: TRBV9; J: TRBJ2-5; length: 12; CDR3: ASSVGLTETTQY
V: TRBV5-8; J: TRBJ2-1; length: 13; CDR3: ASSLAQVVYNEQF
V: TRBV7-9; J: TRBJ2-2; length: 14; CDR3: AGVVGGSQNTGELF
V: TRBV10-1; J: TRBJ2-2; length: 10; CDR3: ASSEGTGELF
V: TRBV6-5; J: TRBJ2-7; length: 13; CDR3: ASSYGSTATYEQY
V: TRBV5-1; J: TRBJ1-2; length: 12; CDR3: ASSLASGFGGYT
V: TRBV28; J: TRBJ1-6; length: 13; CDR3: ASSSAGTGNSPLH
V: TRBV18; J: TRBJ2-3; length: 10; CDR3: ASSLPTDTQY
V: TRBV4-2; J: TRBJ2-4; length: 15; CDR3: ASSQEGAHRPGDIQY
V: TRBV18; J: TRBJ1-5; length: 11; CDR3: ASSPGNNQPQH
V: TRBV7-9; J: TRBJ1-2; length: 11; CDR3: ASSHMQGDGYT
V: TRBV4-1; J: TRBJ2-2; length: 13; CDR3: ASSQQGINTGELF
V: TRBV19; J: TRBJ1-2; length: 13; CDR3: ASKEDRKANYGYT
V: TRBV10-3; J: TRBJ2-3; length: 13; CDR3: AISFGTGYTDTQY
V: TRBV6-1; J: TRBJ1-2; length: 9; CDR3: ASSALVSYT
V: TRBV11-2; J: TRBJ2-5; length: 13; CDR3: ASSFMDRGGDGQY
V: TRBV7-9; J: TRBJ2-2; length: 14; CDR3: ASSLVSGGRTGELF
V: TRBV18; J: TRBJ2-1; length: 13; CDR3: ASSLQGSYYNEQF
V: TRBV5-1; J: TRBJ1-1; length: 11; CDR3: ASSFPGGTEAF
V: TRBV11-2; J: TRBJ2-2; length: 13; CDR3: ASSSSPTGHGELF
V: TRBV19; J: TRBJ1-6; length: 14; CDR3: ASNPPGRAQNSPLH
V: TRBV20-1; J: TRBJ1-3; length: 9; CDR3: SAPILNTIY
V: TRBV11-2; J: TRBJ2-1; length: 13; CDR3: ASSPSGRNYNEQF
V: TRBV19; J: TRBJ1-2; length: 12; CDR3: ASGTGWALYGYT
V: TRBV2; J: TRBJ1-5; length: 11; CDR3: ASSERVVQPQH
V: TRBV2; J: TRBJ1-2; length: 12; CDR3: ASSDWGRDYGYT
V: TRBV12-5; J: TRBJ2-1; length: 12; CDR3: ASGLPPGDNEQF
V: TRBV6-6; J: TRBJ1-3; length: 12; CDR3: ASSYSTVGNTIY
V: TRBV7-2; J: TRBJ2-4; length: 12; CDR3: ASSSDRRGNIQY
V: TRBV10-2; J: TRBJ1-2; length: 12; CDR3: ASVRDPRTNGYT
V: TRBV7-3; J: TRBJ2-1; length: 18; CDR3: ASSFSLTGTPTPLRNEQF
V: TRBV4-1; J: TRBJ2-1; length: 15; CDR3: ASSQDQGQATYNEQF
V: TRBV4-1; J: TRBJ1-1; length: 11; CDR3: ASSHFRGAEAF
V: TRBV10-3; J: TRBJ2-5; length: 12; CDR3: AVRGQGAWETQY
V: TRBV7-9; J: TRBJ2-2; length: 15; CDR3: ASSRRQGATNTGELF
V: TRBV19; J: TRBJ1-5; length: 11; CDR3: ASSVQLNQPQH